These 3 T cell receptor beta chains came from one sample sequenced in a study of radiotherapy plus CTLA-4 blockade in lung cancer. The table came from immunoSEQ multiplex PCR; TCRdb's copy has only in-frame clones and leaves some out. In the table there are tens of thousands of clones, approximately 77% of which are singletons. The sequencing used peripheral blood, collected from a patient treated with radiotherapy plus ipilimumab. These receptors were obtained from a human donor with non-small cell lung cancer whose response to radiotherapy plus ipilimumab could not be evaluated.

V and J are TRBV4-2 and TRBJ2-3, with no clear D. Trimming left V 4 bases short and J 1 base short, with 9 bases between. In germline, CDR1 is LGHNA, CDR2 YNFKEQ. The CDR3 sequence is 14 residues long. The chain's CDR3 is CASSRSRGTDTQYF. The CDR3 DNA is TGTGCCAGCAGCCGATCACGGGGCACAGATACGCAGTATTTT.

V gene TRBV28 combines with J gene TRBJ1-1, with 7 positions matching TRBD1. The junction had 11 bases not matched to a gene; V was cut back by 4 bases and J by 12 bases. This CDR3 comprises 13 residues. Germline lookup yields CDR1 MDHEN and CDR2 SYDVKM. The CDR3 sequence: CASSSDEGALSFF. Here the CDR3 DNA reads TGTGCCAGCAGTTCGGATGAGGGGGCGCTCTCTTTCTTT.

The chain links TRBV7-9 to TRBJ2-1, with D unresolved. Trimming took 1 base from V and 6 from J, leaving 10 bases between them. The length of the CDR3 is 14 residues. Germline CDR1 and CDR2: SEHNR and FQNEAQ (reference sequence). This CDR3 is CASSLERQVNEQFF. CDR3 sequence (DNA): TGTGCCAGCAGCTTAGAAAGGCAGGTCAATGAGCAGTTCTTC.